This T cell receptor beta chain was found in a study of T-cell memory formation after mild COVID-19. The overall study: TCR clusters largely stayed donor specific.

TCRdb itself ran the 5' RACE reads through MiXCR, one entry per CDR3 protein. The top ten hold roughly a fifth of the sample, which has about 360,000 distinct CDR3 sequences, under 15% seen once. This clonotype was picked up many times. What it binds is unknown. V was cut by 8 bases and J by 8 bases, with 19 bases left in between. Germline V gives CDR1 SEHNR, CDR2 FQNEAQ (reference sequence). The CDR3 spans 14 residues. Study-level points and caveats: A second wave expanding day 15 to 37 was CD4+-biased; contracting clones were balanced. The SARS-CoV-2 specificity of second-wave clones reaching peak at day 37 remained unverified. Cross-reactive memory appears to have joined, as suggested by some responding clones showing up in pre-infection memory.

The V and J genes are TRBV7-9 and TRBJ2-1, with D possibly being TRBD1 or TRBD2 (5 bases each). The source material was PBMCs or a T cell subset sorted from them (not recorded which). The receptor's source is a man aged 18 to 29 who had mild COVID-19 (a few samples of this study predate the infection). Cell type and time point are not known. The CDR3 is CASPGRGPLDEQFF. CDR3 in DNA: TGTGCCAGCCCGGGTAGGGGACCTCTGGATGAGCAGTTCTTC.